The 27 T cell receptor beta chains listed next were all sequenced from one sample in a study of T cell changes during pregnancy in multiple sclerosis. Some clones are missing from TCRdb's copy, which holds only in-frame ones; the method was immunoSEQ multiplex PCR. The table has roughly 35,000 clones, around 94% seen once; the top ten hold 1.2%. The material sequenced was PBMCs (not recorded whether the cells were cultured). The receptor set was obtained from a female donor with multiple sclerosis, enrolled in a pregnancy study.

The CDR3, as DNA: TGTGCCAGCAGTGAGGCACACACAGATACGCAGTATTTT. It specifies CASSEAHTDTQYF. This chain links TRBV2 with TRBJ2-3, with D uncertain. The germline CDR1 and CDR2 sequences are SNHLY and FYNNEI. This CDR3 region has 13 residues. V was pared by 3 bases and J by 2 bases, with 6 bases between.

The chain links TRBV10-1 to TRBJ2-5; 9 positions match TRBD2. Germline V CDR1 and CDR2: WNHNN, SYGVQD (reference sequence). V lost 5 bases and J lost 5; bases outside the gene matches: 3. The CDR3 covers 13 residues. CDR3 protein: CASSIAGAETQYF. DNA for the CDR3: TGCGCCAGCAGTATAGCGGGAGCGGAGACCCAGTACTTC.

The chain carries TRBV21-1 and TRBJ2-3; TRBD2 is the table's D call and was not checked against the DNA. TRBV21-1 has pseudogene status. This CDR3 comprises 16 residues. The CDR3 loop reads CASSSAARASTDTQYF. In nucleotides, the CDR3 is TGTGCCAGCAGCTCAGCGGCTAGGGCTAGCACAGATACGCAGTATTTT.

V and J are TRBV18 and TRBJ2-1; tentatively, D is TRBD2 (7 bases). The CDR3 has 16 amino acids. Per the germline V gene, CDR1 is KGHSH and CDR2 is LQKENI. The germline V and J ends were trimmed by 6 bases and 0 bases, with 15 bases remaining between them. The CDR3 is CASSPAGADSYNEQFF. The CDR3 DNA sequence: TGTGCCAGCTCCCCCGCGGGGGCCGACTCCTACAATGAGCAGTTCTTC.

The genes are TRBV2 and TRBJ2-3, with unresolved D. Per the germline V gene, CDR1 is SNHLY and CDR2 is FYNNEI. The V gene lost 2 bases and the J gene lost 2 bases, with 11 bases spanning the gap. The CDR3 totals 15 residues. In nucleotides, the CDR3 is TGTGCCAGCAGTGAATGGACCTCCGACACAGATACGCAGTATTTT. The encoded protein is CASSEWTSDTDTQYF.

The chain joins TRBV4-3 to TRBJ2-1, with TRBD2 matching over 9 bases. The V gene's germline CDR1 is LGHNA and CDR2 YSLEER. V lost 5 bases to trimming and J lost 7 bases; unmatched junction nucleotides: 12. This CDR3 spans 16 amino acids. CDR3 nucleotide sequence: TGCGCCAGCAGCGCAGACCTAGCGGGAATGGTTAATGAGCAGTTCTTC. Its translation is CASSADLAGMVNEQFF.

This sequence joins TRBV11-2 and TRBJ1-4, with D perhaps TRBD1 (6 bases). Germline V CDR1 and CDR2: SGHAT, FQNNGV. V was pared by 4 bases and J by 3 bases, with 15 bases between. This CDR3 spans 16 amino acids. CDR3 DNA: TGTGCCAGCAGCTCCTACAGGGATACGGCTAATGAAAAACTGTTTTTT. It yields the protein CASSSYRDTANEKLFF.

The chain is built from TRBV9 and TRBJ1-1; D gene ambiguous. The V gene lost 3 bases and the J gene lost 6 bases, with 18 bases spanning the gap. CDR3 size: 15 residues. The germline V gene encodes CDR1 SGDLS and CDR2 YYNGEE. The CDR3 DNA reads as TGTGCCAGCAGCGACAGAGTTGGGCCTGAAGCTGAAGCTTTCTTT. Its translation: CASSDRVGPEAEAFF.

The chain is built from TRBV19 and TRBJ2-3; possible D gene TRBD1, 6 bases. From germline, CDR1 is LNHDA and CDR2 SQIVND (reference sequence). The length of the CDR3 is 13 residues. Trimming removed 7 bases from V and 3 bases from J, with 11 bases in between. This CDR3 reads CASNAGDTDTQYF. DNA of the CDR3: TGTGCCAGTAATGCAGGGGATACAGATACGCAGTATTTT.

J is TRBJ2-5 and V is TRBV4-2, with 7 bases fitting TRBD2. The CDR3 totals 16 residues. Per germline, CDR1 LGHNA and CDR2 YNFKEQ. V shed 0 bases and J 5 bases; nucleotides not matched to a gene: 9. The CDR3 is CASSQDTAGEVETQYF. DNA for the CDR3: TGTGCCAGCAGCCAAGACACGGCGGGAGAGGTGGAGACCCAGTACTTC.

The rearrangement joins TRBV30 to TRBJ1-4, with D unclear. Per germline, CDR1 GTSNPN and CDR2 SVGIG (reference sequence). The CDR3 extends over 14 amino acids. The V end lost 0 bases, the J end lost 3 bases, and 8 bases lay between the germline ends. DNA of the CDR3: TGTGCCTGGAGTGTCAGGCGGCCTAATGAAAAACTGTTTTTT. Amino acids: CAWSVRRPNEKLFF.

CDR3 region: CARSLFLKCTYEQYF. The CDR3 DNA sequence: TGTGCCAGAAGCTTGTTTCTCAAATGCACCTACGAGCAGTACTTC. This chain links TRBV5-3 with TRBJ2-7; no definite D call. TRBV5-3 is assigned to the ORF class and has an uncertain function. Deletions cut 1 base from V and 2 bases from J, with 13 bases between. The CDR3 contains 15 residues.

This clone was observed once. The chain is built from TRBV4-1 and TRBJ2-5; the match to TRBD1 covers 9 bases. The CDR3 is 20 amino acids. Germline CDR1 is MGHRA and CDR2 is YSYEKL. V was clipped by 0 bases and J by 4 bases; unmatched bases: 18. The DNA of the CDR3 is TGCGCCAGCAGCCAAGACCCCATCCGTAGCGACAGGGGGTCGGGAGAGACCCAGTACTTC. As protein: CASSQDPIRSDRGSGETQYF.

The chain recombines TRBV7-2 with TRBJ2-7; D remains unclear. V dropped 3 bases and J dropped 2 bases, with 8 bases sitting between them. Per the germline V gene, CDR1 is SGHTA and CDR2 is FQGNSA. The CDR3 sequence is 13 residues long. The CDR3, as DNA: TGTGCCAGCAGCTTGTTTGGTCCCTACGAGCAGTACTTC. It yields the protein CASSLFGPYEQYF.

The rearrangement joins TRBV2 to TRBJ1-5; D is undetermined. Germline CDR1 reads SNHLY; CDR2 reads FYNNEI. Deletions cut 6 bases from V and 5 bases from J, with 11 bases between. The CDR3 has 13 amino acids. CDR3 nucleotides: TGTGCCAGCAGAGCGGGGTTTGATCAGCCCCAGCATTTT. Protein sequence: CASRAGFDQPQHF.

The gene calls are TRBV30 and TRBJ2-5, with D possibly matching TRBD1 (5 bases). This CDR3 contains 12 residues. The V gene lost 0 bases and the J gene lost 5 bases, with 7 bases spanning the gap. The V gene's germline CDR1 is GTSNPN and CDR2 SVGIG (reference sequence). CDR3 bases: TGTGCCTGGAGTGTCCAGGGTGAGACCCAGTACTTC. This sequence encodes CAWSVQGETQYF. Full variable domain (remainder filled in from reference TRBV30 and TRBJ2-5): SQTIHQWPATLVQPVGSPLSLECTVEGTSNPNLYWYRQAAGRGLQLLFYSVGIGQISSEVPQNLSASRPQDRQFILSSKKLLLSDSGFYLCAWSVQGETQYFGPGTRLLVL.

The chain carries TRBV6-1 and TRBJ2-3, with 7 bases fitting TRBD2. Losses at the gene ends were 0 bases for V and 2 bases for J; bases not matched to a gene: 5. The CDR3 is made up of 16 amino acids. Looked up from germline, CDR1 is MNHNS and CDR2 is SASEGT. CDR3 DNA: TGTGCCAGCAGTGAAGCGGGCGGGGGAGCCACAGATACGCAGTATTTT. Its protein product is CASSEAGGGATDTQYF.

This clone was recorded only once. The chain employs TRBV2 and TRBJ1-1; no clear D. The CDR3 has 11 amino acids. V lost 6 bases and J lost 5, with 7 bases in between. CDR1 is SNHLY, CDR2 FYNNEI, per germline. CDR3 in DNA: TGTGCCAGCAGCGGAGGGACTGAAGCTTTCTTT. It encodes CASSGGTEAFF.

This chain connects TRBV30 to TRBJ1-3; D not resolved. Germline CDR1 and CDR2: GTSNPN and SVGIG (reference sequence). V was shortened by 1 base and J by 16 bases, with 17 bases between the two germline ends. This CDR3 contains 12 residues. The CDR3 region has the DNA TGTGCCTGGAGTGAATCAACTCTGGACCCCTATTTT. This codes for CAWSESTLDPYF. Combining the CDR3 with reference TRBV30 and TRBJ1-3 gives the whole variable domain SQTIHQWPATLVQPVGSPLSLECTVEGTSNPNLYWYRQAAGRGLQLLFYSVGIGQISSEVPQNLSASRPQDRQFILSSKKLLLSDSGFYLCAWSESTLDPYFGEGSWLTVV.

In regard to this clone: Other DNA variants within this sample encode the same CDR3. The chain joins TRBV29-1 to TRBJ2-7; D is perhaps TRBD1 or TRBD2 (6 bases each). Germline V CDR1 and CDR2: SQVTM, ANQGSEA. This CDR3 comprises 14 residues. V was pared by 0 bases and J by 2 bases, with 11 bases between. The CDR3 reads CSVEEGGTTYEQYF. The CDR3 DNA reads TGCAGCGTTGAAGAAGGGGGGACAACCTACGAGCAGTACTTC.

This clone is labeled as medium-sized. The chain carries TRBV6-4 and TRBJ2-3; 10 nucleotides agree with TRBD2. Germline-derived CDR1 and CDR2 are MRHNA and SNTAGT. The J segment lost 4 bases and the V segment lost 3 bases, leaving 4 bases of the junction unmatched. The CDR3 sequence is 15 residues long. Here the CDR3 reads CASSEAGGPADTQYF. In DNA, the CDR3 is TGTGCCAGCAGTGAAGCGGGAGGGCCTGCAGATACGCAGTATTTT.

The chain employs TRBV7-6 and TRBJ2-7; TRBD2 aligns across 11 bases. This CDR3 spans 16 amino acids. The V segment lost 2 bases and the J segment 4 bases; nucleotides outside the gene matches: 7. Germline V gene sequence: CDR1 SGHVS, CDR2 FNYEAQ. The CDR3 spells CASSLTFASGRYEQYF. The CDR3 DNA is TGTGCCAGCAGCTTAACTTTCGCTAGCGGGAGGTACGAGCAGTACTTC.

The gene calls are TRBV5-5 and TRBJ2-2; D gene unclear. The V end lost 0 bases, the J end lost 1 base, and 4 bases lay between the germline ends. Germline CDR1 SGHKS, CDR2 YYEKEE (reference sequence). CDR3 length equals 14 residues. The CDR3 sequence is CASSLGQNTGELFF. The CDR3 DNA follows: TGTGCCAGCAGCTTGGGGCAGAACACCGGGGAGCTGTTTTTT.

The chain carries TRBV29-1 and TRBJ2-2, with D possibly being TRBD1 or TRBD2 (6 bases each). The CDR3 has 15 residues. The V and J ends lost 6 bases and 4 bases respectively, with 18 bases between them. CDR1 and CDR2 (germline): SQVTM, ANQGSEA. DNA for the CDR3: TGCAGCGTCGCGATGGGGGGCAGTGGCACCGGGGAGCTGTTTTTT. It is translated as CSVAMGGSGTGELFF.

The chain joins TRBV7-9 to TRBJ1-2, with D possibly matching TRBD1 (5 bases). The CDR3 totals 13 residues. V was pared by 5 bases and J by 6 bases, with 13 bases between. Germline V lookup: CDR1 SEHNR, CDR2 FQNEAQ (reference sequence). CDR3 amino acids: CASSIRDPHGYTF. DNA of the CDR3: TGTGCCAGCAGCATACGGGACCCCCATGGCTACACCTTC. The variable domain in full, with the rest retrieved from reference TRBV7-9 and TRBJ1-2, is DTGVSQNPRHKITKRGQNVTFRCDPISEHNRLYWYRQTLGQGPEFLTYFQNEAQLEKSRLLSDRFSAERPKGSFSTLEIQRTEQGDSAMYLCASSIRDPHGYTFGSGTRLTVV.

The V call is TRBV4-1, the J call TRBJ2-1, with TRBD2 matching 10 bases. V lost 1 base and J lost 1; bases outside the gene matches: 4. CDR1 MGHRA and CDR2 YSYEKL come from the germline V gene. This CDR3 contains 17 residues. CDR3 loop: CASSQVLSGRSYNEQFF. CDR3 sequence (DNA): TGCGCCAGCAGCCAAGTGCTTAGCGGGAGGTCCTACAATGAGCAGTTCTTC.

The V gene is TRBV28, the J gene TRBJ2-7, with D perhaps given as TRBD1 or TRBD2 (5 bases each). V was clipped by 2 bases and J by 1 base, with 12 bases between them. Germline assignment: CDR1 MDHEN and CDR2 SYDVKM. The CDR3 spans 15 residues. This chain's CDR3 is CASSLQGEPSYEQYF. In DNA, the CDR3 is TGTGCCAGCAGTTTACAGGGAGAGCCGTCCTACGAGCAGTACTTC.